This record covers a single TCR beta chain. In this sample, this clonotype turned up many times. Its antigen is still unknown. No base quality values were provided; no much bigger clone lies one nucleotide off. This sample was included in a study of T cells in Graves' hyperthyroidism and ophthalmopathy (dated by TCRdb to between 2018 and 2020). Describing the broader study: Peripheral blood was collected at initial diagnosis, before any treatment. To identify distinguishing TCR V-J signatures, a discovery cohort of 90 to 100 patients was used, comprising 43 with Graves' ophthalmopathy and around 57 with stable Graves' hyperthyroidism. Following sampling, methimazole starting at 30 mg daily was given to hyperthyroidism patients, and high-dose intravenous methylprednisolone was given to ophthalmopathy patients. Whether ophthalmopathy could be predicted prospectively was tested in an independent validation cohort made up of 18 hyperthyroidism patients plus 17 patients who later progressed to ophthalmopathy. The 100 discovery patients were randomly divided into training and test sets at a 7:3 ratio. The paper describes TCR Vbeta CDR3 sequencing of 120 to 150 peripheral blood samples, made up of fewer than 50 ophthalmopathy patients, approximately 76 hyperthyroidism patients and 17 progressor patients. Thyroid tissue and blood T-cell repertoires from roughly six Graves' hyperthyroidism patients were also compared in the study. Study-wide conclusions, independent of this receptor: Most expanded thyroid clonotypes (frequency above 0.001) were also detected in blood, a finding suggesting that blood repertoires may reflect thyroid immune responses. No statistical method was used to fix the sample size in advance, and group allocation was not hidden from the investigators. Ophthalmopathy was separated from stable hyperthyroidism by a 13 V-J signature model, with over 85% sensitivity and about 81% specificity obtained in cross-validation and 80%/75% obtained in testing. In validation, progression to ophthalmopathy was predicted by the model with 55% to 71% sensitivity and around 76% specificity, a median of about 6.8 months before onset.

The junction shows trimming of 3 bases on V and 7 bases on J, and the gene matches do not reach 7 bases of it. Sequences KGHSH (CDR1) and LQKENI (CDR2) are obtained from the germline V gene. The CDR3, from cysteine to phenylalanine, totals 14 residues. The sequence is cut down to CDR3 DNA, 42 bases in frame from base 1. Ophthalmopathy patients had moderately to severely active disease, Clinical Activity Score of at least 3, NOSPECS grade of at least 4, and duration under 3 months. The study excluded patients with uncontrolled infections, other autoimmune diseases, pregnancy or lactation. Clinical symptoms, serum thyroxine and TRAb, thyroid ultrasound, and orbital computed tomography formed the basis for the diagnoses. Ficoll-Paque density gradient centrifugation was used to isolate PBMCs from around 10 ml of fresh peripheral blood. Total RNA was extracted with Trizol reagent, and quality was checked on an Agilent 2100 Bioanalyzer.

Amplification of TCR beta CDR3 regions was carried out from RNA transcripts. A first-round RT-PCR of the TCR CDR3 used the HTBI primer set with the Qiagen OneStep RT-PCR kit. Libraries were constructed in a second round of multiplex PCR, after which size selection and purification were performed. The libraries were sequenced on an Illumina HiSeq2000 using paired-end 100 bp reads. As for the original processing: SOAPnuke was used to process the raw data, removing reads that contained adapters or uncalled bases, had a mean Phred below 15, or lacked an exact match to the constant primer or identifier. High-quality paired reads were merged with COPE v1.2.5, and unique nucleotide sequences were defined as clonotypes. Clonotypes were aligned to IMGT TRBV, TRBD and TRBJ reference segments using MiTCR v1.1. The analysis included only V-J combinations with a frequency above 0.0001, which together covered approximately 99% of the repertoires. A TCS score was defined as the ratio between F50 (clonal expansion) and ExV (chaos), using BLOSUM62-based TCRdist between CDR3 peptides within each V-J. Welch's t-statistics and random forest reduced 500 to 550 V-J features to roughly 13, which were used in a naive Bayes classifier (R e1071). TCRdb took the public reads, trimmed them with fastp at Q25, ran MiXCR for clone calling and kept in-frame beta chains. A single entry per CDR3 protein holds the most common genes and DNA from its merged rows. For this entry, the V and J calls and clone size follow TCRdb and not the study's own pipeline. The sample table shows more than 350,000 distinct CDR3 sequences, and approximately 14% are seen once. Approximately 20% of the sample is in the top ten clones.

The receptor's source is a woman aged 60-75 years with Graves' ophthalmopathy. The rearrangement combines TRBV18 with TRBJ2-7, with TRBD1 identical over 9 junction bases. The sequenced sample was blood. The CDR3 protein is CASSPVQGAKEQYF. The DNA reads as follows: TGTGCCAGCTCACCCGTACAGGGGGCGAAGGAGCAGTACTTC. With the portions outside the CDR3 filled from the reference TRBV18 and TRBJ2-7 genes, the complete variable region becomes NAGVMQNPRHLVRRRGQEARLRCSPMKGHSHVYWYRQLPEEGLKFMVYLQKENIIDESGMPKERFSAEFPKEGPSILRIQQVVRGDSAAYFCASSPVQGAKEQYFGPGTRLTVT.